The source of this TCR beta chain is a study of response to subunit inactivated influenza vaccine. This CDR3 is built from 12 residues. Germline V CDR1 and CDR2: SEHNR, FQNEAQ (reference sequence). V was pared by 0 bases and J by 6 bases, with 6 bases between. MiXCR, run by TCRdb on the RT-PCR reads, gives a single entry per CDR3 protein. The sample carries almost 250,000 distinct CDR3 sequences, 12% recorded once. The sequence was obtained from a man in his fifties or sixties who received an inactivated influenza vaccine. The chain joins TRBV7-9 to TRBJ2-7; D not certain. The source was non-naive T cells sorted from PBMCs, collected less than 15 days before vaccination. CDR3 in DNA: TGTGCCAGCAGCTTAGCAGGGCCCGAGCAGTACTTC. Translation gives CASSLAGPEQYF.